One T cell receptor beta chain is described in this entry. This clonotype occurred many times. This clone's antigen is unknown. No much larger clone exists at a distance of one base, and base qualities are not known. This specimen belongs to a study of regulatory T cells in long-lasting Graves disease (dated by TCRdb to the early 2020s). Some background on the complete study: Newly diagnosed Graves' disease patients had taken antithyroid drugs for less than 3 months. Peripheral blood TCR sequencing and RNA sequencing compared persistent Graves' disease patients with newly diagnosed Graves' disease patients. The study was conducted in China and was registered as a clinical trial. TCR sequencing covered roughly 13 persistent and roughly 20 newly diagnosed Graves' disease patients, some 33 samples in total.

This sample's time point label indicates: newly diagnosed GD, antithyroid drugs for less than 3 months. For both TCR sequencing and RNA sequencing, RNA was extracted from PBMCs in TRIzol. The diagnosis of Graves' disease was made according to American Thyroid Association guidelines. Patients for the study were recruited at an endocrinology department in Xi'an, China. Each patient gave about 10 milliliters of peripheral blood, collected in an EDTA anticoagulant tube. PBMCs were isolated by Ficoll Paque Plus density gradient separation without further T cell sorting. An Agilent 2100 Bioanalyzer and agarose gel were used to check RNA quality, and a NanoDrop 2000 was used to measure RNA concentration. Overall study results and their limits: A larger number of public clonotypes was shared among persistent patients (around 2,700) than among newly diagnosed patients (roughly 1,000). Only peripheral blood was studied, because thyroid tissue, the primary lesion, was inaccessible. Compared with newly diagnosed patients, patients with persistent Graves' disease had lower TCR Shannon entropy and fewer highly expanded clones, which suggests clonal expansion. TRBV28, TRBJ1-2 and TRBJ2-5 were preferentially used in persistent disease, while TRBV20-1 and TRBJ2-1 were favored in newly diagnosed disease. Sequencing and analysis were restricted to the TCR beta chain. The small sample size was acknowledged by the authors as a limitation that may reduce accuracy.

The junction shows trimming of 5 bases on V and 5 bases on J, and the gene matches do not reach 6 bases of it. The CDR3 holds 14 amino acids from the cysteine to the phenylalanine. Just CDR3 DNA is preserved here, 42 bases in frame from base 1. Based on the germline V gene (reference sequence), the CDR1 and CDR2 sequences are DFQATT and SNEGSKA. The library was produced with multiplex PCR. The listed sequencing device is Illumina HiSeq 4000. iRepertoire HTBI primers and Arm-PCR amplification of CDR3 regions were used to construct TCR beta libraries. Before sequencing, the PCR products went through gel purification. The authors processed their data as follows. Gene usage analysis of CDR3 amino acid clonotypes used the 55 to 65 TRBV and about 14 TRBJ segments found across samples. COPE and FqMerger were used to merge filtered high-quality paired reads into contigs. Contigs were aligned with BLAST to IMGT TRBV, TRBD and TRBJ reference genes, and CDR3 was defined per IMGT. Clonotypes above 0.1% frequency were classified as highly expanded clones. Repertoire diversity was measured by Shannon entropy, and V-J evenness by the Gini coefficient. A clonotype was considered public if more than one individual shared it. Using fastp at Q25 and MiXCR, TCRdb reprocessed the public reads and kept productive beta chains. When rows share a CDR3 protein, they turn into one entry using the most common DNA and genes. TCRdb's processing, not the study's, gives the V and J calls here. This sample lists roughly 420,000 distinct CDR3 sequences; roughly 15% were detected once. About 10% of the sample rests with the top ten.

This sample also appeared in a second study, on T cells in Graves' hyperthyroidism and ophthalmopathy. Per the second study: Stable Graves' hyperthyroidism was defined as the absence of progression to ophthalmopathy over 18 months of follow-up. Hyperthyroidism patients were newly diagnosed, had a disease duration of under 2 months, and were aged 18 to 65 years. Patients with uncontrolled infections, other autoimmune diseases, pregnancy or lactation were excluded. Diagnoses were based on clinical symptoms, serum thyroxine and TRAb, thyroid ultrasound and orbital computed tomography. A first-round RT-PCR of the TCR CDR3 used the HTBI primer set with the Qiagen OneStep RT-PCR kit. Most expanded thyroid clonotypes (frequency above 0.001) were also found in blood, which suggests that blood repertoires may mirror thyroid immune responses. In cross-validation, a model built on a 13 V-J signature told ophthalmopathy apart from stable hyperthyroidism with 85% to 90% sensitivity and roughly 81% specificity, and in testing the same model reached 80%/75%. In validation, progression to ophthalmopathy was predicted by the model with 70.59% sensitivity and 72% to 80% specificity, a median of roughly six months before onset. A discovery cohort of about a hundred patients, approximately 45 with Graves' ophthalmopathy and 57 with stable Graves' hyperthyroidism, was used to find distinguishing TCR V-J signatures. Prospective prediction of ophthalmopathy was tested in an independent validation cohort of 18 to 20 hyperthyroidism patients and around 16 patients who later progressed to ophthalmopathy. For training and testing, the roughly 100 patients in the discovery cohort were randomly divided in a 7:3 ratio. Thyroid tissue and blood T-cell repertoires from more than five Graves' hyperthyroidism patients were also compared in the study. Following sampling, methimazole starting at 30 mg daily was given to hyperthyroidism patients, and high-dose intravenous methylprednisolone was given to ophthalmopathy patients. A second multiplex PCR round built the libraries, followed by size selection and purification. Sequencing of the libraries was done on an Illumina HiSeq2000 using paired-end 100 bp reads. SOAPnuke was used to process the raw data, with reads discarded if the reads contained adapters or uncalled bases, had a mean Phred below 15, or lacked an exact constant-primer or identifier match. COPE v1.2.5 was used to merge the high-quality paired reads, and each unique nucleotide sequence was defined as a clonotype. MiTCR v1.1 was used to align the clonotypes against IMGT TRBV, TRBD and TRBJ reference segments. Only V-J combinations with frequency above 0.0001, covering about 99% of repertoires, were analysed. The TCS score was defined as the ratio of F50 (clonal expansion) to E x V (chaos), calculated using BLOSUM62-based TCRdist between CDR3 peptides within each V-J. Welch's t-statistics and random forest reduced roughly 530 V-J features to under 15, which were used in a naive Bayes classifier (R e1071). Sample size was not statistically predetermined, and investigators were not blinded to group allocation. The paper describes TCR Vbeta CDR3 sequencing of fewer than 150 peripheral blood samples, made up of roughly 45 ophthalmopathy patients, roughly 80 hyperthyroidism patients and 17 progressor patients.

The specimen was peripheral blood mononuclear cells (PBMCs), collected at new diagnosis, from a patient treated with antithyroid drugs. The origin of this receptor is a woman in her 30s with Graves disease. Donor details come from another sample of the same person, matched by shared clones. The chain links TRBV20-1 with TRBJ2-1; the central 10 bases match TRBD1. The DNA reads TGCAGTGCTGGACAGGGGGTAGCAAACAATGAGCAGTTCTTC. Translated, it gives CSAGQGVANNEQFF.